This TCR beta chain was sequenced in a study of blood T cell repertoires in COVID-19. The wider study: Samples came from the United States, Italy and Spain, spanning acute and convalescent COVID-19.

Trimming left V 7 bases short and J 4 bases short, with 14 bases between. The CDR3 sequence is 14 residues long. CDR1 and CDR2 (germline): KGHDR, SFDVKD. In Cohort 3, a recovered donor had either two negative PCRs, clearance, or symptom resolution. TCRdb keeps only in-frame clones here, not all; method: immunoSEQ multiplex PCR. The table has 350,000 to 450,000 clones, roughly 89% seen once. This chain uses TRBV24-1 with TRBJ2-3; D unclear. The receptor was derived from a woman younger than 45 who had recovered from COVID-19. Sequences were obtained from PBMCs or T cells enriched from blood (not recorded which). The CDR3 DNA reads TGTGCCACCAGCAAATCGGATAGCCCAGATACGCAGTATTTT. Protein: CATSKSDSPDTQYF.